This TCR beta chain appears in the sequencing data of a study of molecular identifiers for immune sequencing clone quantification. TCRdb independently ran MiXCR on the PCR reads; one entry per CDR3 protein. The data hold a few hundred thousand distinct CDR3 sequences, with roughly a quarter observed a single time. This clonotype appeared many times. Naive CD8 libraries used 20,000 to 1,000,000 sorted cells and 10%, 30% or 50% RNA. CDR1 SGHTA and CDR2 FQGNSA come from the germline V gene. The CDR3 covers 13 residues. The J segment lost 7 bases and the V segment lost 5 bases, leaving 5 bases of the junction unmatched.

Sample: naive CD8+ T cells from blood, with Jurkat cell RNA spiked in. The subset is: FACS-sorted CD8+CD4-CCR7+CD45RA+ naive T cells. The TCR sequence derives from a human donor in good health. Some libraries in this study had Jurkat cell RNA spiked in. The chain carries TRBV7-2 and TRBJ2-3; 8 bases map to TRBD2. This CDR3 reads CASSREGMNTQYF. The CDR3 region has the DNA TGTGCCAGCAGCCGGGAGGGGATGAATACGCAGTATTTT.